The next 8 T cell receptor beta chains were all read from a single sample in a study of T cell responses to AZD1222 COVID-19 vaccine. Clones were sequenced by immunoSEQ multiplex PCR, and TCRdb holds only the in-frame ones, with some missing. The profile shows around 50,000 clones, around 80% of them singletons. The sequenced sample was peripheral blood, obtained on day 0 of AZD1222 vaccination. Source of these receptors: an adult in good health.

The rearrangement links TRBV7-2 to TRBJ2-5; D perhaps matches TRBD2 (5 bases). V lost 3 bases and J 5 bases, leaving 10 bases between the germline ends. This CDR3 region has 13 residues. The germline gives CDR1 SGHTA, CDR2 FQGNSA. The CDR3 DNA sequence: TGTGCCAGCAGCTTGGGTAGCGCGGAGACCCAGTACTTC. Protein sequence: CASSLGSAETQYF.

The chain combines TRBV7-8 with TRBJ2-7, with no clear D. Germline V lookup: CDR1 SGHVS, CDR2 FQNEAQ. The CDR3 length is 14 residues. V shed 6 bases and J shed 0 bases, with 12 bases lying between them. The CDR3, as DNA: TGTGCCAGCAGGCAATGGAAGAACTCCTACGAGCAGTACTTC. Translating gives CASRQWKNSYEQYF.

The chain couples TRBV9 to TRBJ2-3, with D hard to call. This CDR3 spans 13 amino acids. V was cut by 2 bases and J by 4 bases, with 8 bases left in between. CDR1 and CDR2 (germline): SGDLS, YYNGEE. CDR3 coding DNA: TGTGCCAGCAGCGTTTTAAAAGCAGATACGCAGTATTTT. It codes for CASSVLKADTQYF.

This chain uses TRBV19 with TRBJ1-1, with no clear D. V was clipped by 6 bases and J by 2 bases, with 19 bases between them. Germline-derived CDR1 and CDR2 are LNHDA and SQIVND (reference sequence). The CDR3 runs to 16 residues. The CDR3 is CASRLREGRSNTEAFF. CDR3 nucleotide sequence: TGTGCCAGTAGGTTGAGGGAGGGAAGGAGCAACACTGAAGCTTTCTTT.

The chain has TRBV5-4 and TRBJ2-7, with D possibly being TRBD1 (5 bases). The V gene's germline CDR1 is SGHNT and CDR2 YYREEE (reference sequence). The CDR3 totals 14 residues. Trimming stripped 4 bases from V and 7 bases from J, with 18 bases between. CDR3 sequence (DNA): TGTGCCAGCAGCCCTACAGGTAGGGTTGAGGAGCAGTACTTC. Protein product: CASSPTGRVEEQYF. Variable domain in full (rest from reference TRBV5-4 and TRBJ2-7): ETGVTQSPTHLIKTRGQQVTLRCSSQSGHNTVSWYQQALGQGPQFIFQYYREEENGRGNFPPRFSGLQFPNYSSELNVNALELDDSALYLCASSPTGRVEEQYFGPGTRLTVT.

The chain carries TRBV18 and TRBJ2-7; 10 nucleotides agree with TRBD1. Germline CDR1 is KGHSH and CDR2 is LQKENI. With V trimmed by 8 bases and J by 4 bases, 8 bases remained unmatched. This CDR3 spans 14 amino acids. This CDR3 reads CASRPGQGRYEQYF. CDR3 coding DNA: TGTGCCAGCCGTCCGGGACAGGGGAGGTACGAGCAGTACTTC.

V usage is TRBV14 and J usage is TRBJ1-2; the match to TRBD1 covers 10 bases. The CDR3 has 15 residues. V was clipped by 5 bases and J by 7 bases; unmatched bases: 10. Germline CDR1 reads SGHDN; CDR2 reads FVKESK. The CDR3 sequence: CASSLTGTGVGGYTF. CDR3 bases: TGTGCCAGCAGCTTAACCGGGACAGGGGTTGGTGGCTACACCTTC.

The rearrangement joins TRBV4-2 to TRBJ2-1; 9 bases match TRBD2. CDR3 length equals 16 residues. Trimming took 4 bases from V and 2 from J; bases not matched to a gene: 6. CDR1 and CDR2 (germline): LGHNA, YNFKEQ. The CDR3 DNA reads as TGTGCCAGCAGCCCAAAGCTAGCGGGGACCTACAATGAGCAGTTCTTC. This codes for CASSPKLAGTYNEQFF.